This TCR beta chain is from a study of control samples from healthy donors and cancer patients. TCRdb's copy holds only in-frame clones and misses some; the assay was immunoSEQ multiplex PCR. The sample lists some 130,000 clones, more than 70% occurring once. V gave up 8 bases and J gave up 2 bases; unmatched junction bases: 2. The CDR3 has 14 residues. CDR1 is WNHNN, CDR2 SYGVQD, per germline (reference sequence). The specimen was blood. The gene calls are TRBV10-1 and TRBJ2-1; TRBD1 matches at 11 bases. This TCR derives from a man aged 40-50 years in good health. CDR3 in DNA: TGCGCCAGCGGACAGGGGGCCGCCTACAATGAGCAGTTCTTC. Protein: CASGQGAAYNEQFF.